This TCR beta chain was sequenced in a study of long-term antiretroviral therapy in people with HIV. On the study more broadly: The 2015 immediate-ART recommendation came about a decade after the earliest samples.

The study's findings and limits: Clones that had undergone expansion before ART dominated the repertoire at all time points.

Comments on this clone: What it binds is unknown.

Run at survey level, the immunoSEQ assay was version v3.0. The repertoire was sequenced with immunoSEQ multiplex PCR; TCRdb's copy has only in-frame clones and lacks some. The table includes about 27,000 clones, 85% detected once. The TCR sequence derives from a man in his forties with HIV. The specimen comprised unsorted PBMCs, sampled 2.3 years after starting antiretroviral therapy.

CDR3 sequence reads: CASSPGSGRAGETQYF. CDR3 nucleotide sequence: TGTGCCAGCAGCCCCGGGAGCGGGAGGGCGGGAGAGACCCAGTACTTC. The V gene is TRBV9, the J gene TRBJ2-5; TRBD2 matches 10 bases. Unmatched junction bases numbered 10, after V lost 4 bases and J lost 4 bases. This CDR3 spans 16 amino acids. Germline loops: CDR1 SGDLS, CDR2 YYNGEE.